This T cell receptor (beta chain) was recovered during a study of T cell changes during pregnancy in multiple sclerosis. Libraries were prepared by immunoSEQ multiplex PCR; TCRdb keeps only in-frame clonotypes and omits some of them. The profile shows tens of thousands of clones, around 90% of them singletons. Germline values: CDR1 ENHRY, CDR2 SYGVKD. The CDR3 totals 14 residues. Losses at the gene ends were 9 bases for V and 5 bases for J; bases not matched to a gene: 10. This clonotype was obtained from a female donor in good health, enrolled as a control in a pregnancy study. This chain uses TRBV10-3 with TRBJ1-5; 7 bases align to TRBD1. The input for sequencing was peripheral blood, taken after pregnancy. The CDR3 coding sequence is TGTGCCATTTCACCGGGACAGCGCCATCAGCCCCAGCATTTT. Protein: CAISPGQRHQPQHF.